This entry features one T cell receptor beta chain sequence. Its antigen has not been determined. The input lacks base qualities; no much larger clone sits a single base away. V is reduced by 6 bases and J by 1 base, leaving a spacing of 9 bases between them. The CDR3 sequence holds 14 residues, the cysteine and phenylalanine included. CDR3 DNA is the only sequence kept; it has 42 bases, read in frame from the first base. The entire amount of isolated RNA was reverse transcribed using the High Capacity cDNA Reverse Transcription Kit, so the sequenced TCRB transcripts were expressed ones. Deep immunoSEQ sequencing was performed on naive, central memory and regulatory T cell samples, with an average of about 3.6 million total reads per sample. Sorted cells were lysed in RLT buffer and RNA was extracted with DNase-treated RNeasy Micro or Mini kits, depending on cell number. To prevent cross-contamination, each cell subset was processed individually, whereas patient and healthy donor samples were processed jointly. The immunoSEQ multiplex PCR was used to amplify TCRB sequences from cDNA, yielding 87-bp fragments that span the CDR3 region. Sequencing of the amplicons was performed on the Illumina HiSeq platform. Under the source paper's analysis protocol: Synthetic template baselines were used to correct PCR bias computationally, reads within Hamming distance 2 were collapsed, and singletons that could not be merged were discarded. Reads were aligned to IMGT to assign V, D and J genes, CDR3 length, and insertions or deletions at six rearrangement sites. Clonotype counts were normalized to sorted cell number within each subset before computing true diversity and Gini coefficients with the tcR R package. Repertoire sharing was quantified using the overlap coefficient calculated on TCRB nucleotide sequences. Out-of-frame TCRB sequences from naive cells were analyzed as a proxy for the pre-selection repertoire. Sourced from immuneACCESS, this table was stored by TCRdb with only in-frame sequences that have V and J called. A share of the clones is absent; for the studies checked, an unresolved V gene accounts for under half, and the remainder has no known explanation. Clone size and V and J calls were adopted from that table, with D and trimming inferred from the DNA. Recorded for this sample are around 260,000 clones; about a fifth of them occurred a single time. The ten largest clones represent 0.028% of the sample.

This entry is derived from a study of beta chain features in type 1 diabetes listed by TCRdb under 2018. With respect to the entire study: Mean age, gender distribution, total cell number and subset yield did not differ between patients and healthy donors. Across all samples, 107,917,701 sorted cells were examined, and cell number per subset correlated strongly with RNA yield. The study compared the TCRB repertoires of sorted circulating CD4+ T cell subsets in recently diagnosed type 1 diabetes patients with those in matched healthy donors. Whereas all 30 or so donors provided naive and central memory subsets, regulatory and stem cell-like memory subsets were isolated from just 8 patients and roughly 8 healthy donors.

Beyond this particular receptor, the publication reports: At VDJ recombination sites, type 1 diabetes patients had fewer insertions and more deleted nucleotides, which implies abnormalities in thymic rearrangement. HLA sub-analyses involved small numbers of individuals, so any influence of HLA type on TCRB rearrangement remained unresolved. A moderate but significant shortening of TCRB CDR3 length was observed in type 1 diabetes patients in all four CD4+ subsets. Shorter templates might be favored by PCR, yet because patient and control samples were amplified and corrected together, any such skew would affect both groups equally. The naive, central memory and regulatory TCRB repertoires appeared to resemble one another more closely among patients than among healthy donors. Because cDNA was sequenced instead of genomic DNA, activated cells with high expression could be over-represented, although the groups did not differ in activation or CD3 levels.

From each donor, a single peripheral blood sample of about 100 mL on average was drawn into heparinised tubes. A BD FACSAria II was used to sort naive, central memory, regulatory and stem cell-like memory CD4+ T cells with a panel that included CD45RO, CCR7, CD25, CD127, CD95 and CD27. Every sorted population had a purity above 95%. Right away, PBMCs were isolated by Lymphoprep density gradient centrifugation and were stained directly, with no culture step. So that batch effects would be minimized, each experiment stained and sorted samples in pairs, pairing one healthy donor with one patient. The V and J segments used are TRBV23-1 and TRBJ2-2, with the D gene call left open. TRBV23-1 is an ORF; its function is uncertain. The sample was naive CD4+ T cells from blood. Interpreted using the paper, the cell subset or site label stands for: true naive CD4+ T cells. The TCR comes from a woman between 35 and 50 years old with type 1 diabetes. The CDR3 protein sequence reads: CASSLVENTGELFF. The base sequence is TGCGCCAGCAGCCTGGTAGAGAACACCGGGGAGCTGTTTTTT.